The entry that follows covers one TCR beta chain sequence. These data are taken from a study of graft-versus-host responses after intestinal transplantation. The J segment lost 3 bases and the V segment lost 1 base, leaving 6 bases of the junction unmatched. CDR3 size: 17 residues. In germline, CDR1 is MGHRA, CDR2 YSYEKL. The assay was immunoSEQ multiplex PCR, and TCRdb's table has in-frame clones only and misses some. The sample lists some 9,800 clones, about 28% occurring once. The receptor was isolated from a human patient who was an organ donor for intestinal transplantation. The chain couples TRBV4-1 to TRBJ2-3; TRBD2 aligns across 11 bases. Specimen: alloreactive CD4+ T cells from a mixed lymphocyte reaction culture, collected before transplantation. Subset: CFSE-low proliferating T cells sorted from roughly 6-day pre-transplant mixed lymphocyte reaction (GvH or HvG direction). In DNA form, the CDR3 reads TGCGCCAGCAGCCAAGCCCTAACTAGCGGGGGTACAGATACGCAGTATTTT. It codes for CASSQALTSGGTDTQYF.